This T cell receptor (beta chain) was captured by sequencing in a study of persistence of HIV-infected CD4 T cells. General study findings and limits: Degenerate expanded CDR3beta sequences were enriched among CMV- and Gag-responding cells. CMV- and Gag-responding cells had lower TCRbeta richness than CD3/CD28-responding cells.

In its sample, this clone is medium-sized. The antigen is unknown. Other DNA sequences from this sample encode an identical CDR3 as well. From germline, CDR1 is LGHDT and CDR2 YNNKEL (reference sequence). CDR3 length: 14 amino acids. Trimming cost V 3 bases and J 5 bases, with 13 bases left between them. This was the immunoSEQ version 4 assay in survey mode. Template was genomic DNA at roughly 9.6 ng/uL, with up to 1 ug used per sample. Profiled with immunoSEQ multiplex PCR; TCRdb holds only in-frame clones, not every one. Among some 45,000 clones, 88% were seen once, and the ten largest hold approximately 0.45%. Cells were stimulated nonspecifically with anti-CD3/anti-CD28 magnetic beads. Responding CD4+ T cells were sorted by upregulation of both CD40 ligand and CD69. Plasma HIV-1 RNA stayed below 50 copies/mL for at least 4 years.

This receptor was identified in an adult woman with HIV who was CMV-seropositive. The chain couples TRBV3-1 (or the pseudogene TRBV3-2) to TRBJ1-1, with TRBD1 as a possible D gene (5 bases). The sequencing here drew on CD4+ T cells sorted from PBMCs after approximately 20-hour stimulation, taken from a patient who received antiretroviral therapy. CDR3 bases: TGTGCCAGCAGCCATACCACGGGGGGTACTGAAGCTTTCTTT. As protein: CASSHTTGGTEAFF.